What follows are 7 T cell receptor beta chains derived from one specimen sequenced in a study of identical twins. One entry per CDR3 protein results from TCRdb running MiXCR on the 5' RACE reads. The repertoire includes just over 450,000 distinct CDR3 sequences, 12% to 15% of them detected once, and around 0.52% sits in the top ten. The same specimen was also included in a second study, on yellow fever vaccine responses in identical twins.

Material: CD4+ T cells sorted from blood. The receptors come from a woman between 18 and 30 years old in good health.

This clonotype was recorded a few times. This chain joins TRBV6-1 and TRBJ1-5; D gene ambiguous. The ends were cut back, 4 bases at V and 3 bases at J, with 16 bases in the middle. Per germline, CDR1 MNHNS and CDR2 SASEGT. The CDR3 runs to 16 residues. This CDR3 reads CASSGGWAGINQPQHF. The DNA of the CDR3 is TGTGCCAGCAGTGGGGGTTGGGCGGGAATCAATCAGCCCCAGCATTTT.

CDR3 residues: CASSKILTFPGTGDSNTGELFF. CDR3 coding DNA: TGTGCCAGCAGCAAGATCCTAACCTTTCCCGGGACAGGCGACTCGAACACCGGGGAGCTGTTTTTT. The rearrangement uses TRBV3-2 and TRBJ2-2; the table names TRBD1, a call not compared with the DNA. TRBV3-2 is designated a pseudogene. CDR3 length equals 22 residues.

For the CDR3, the DNA is TGTGCCAGCAGCTCCACCGGGACAGGGGTCGGCATTCAGTACTTC. This gives the protein CASSSTGTGVGIQYF. The V and J genes are TRBV5-8 and TRBJ2-4, with TRBD1 identical over 10 bases. CDR1 and CDR2 from the germline V gene are SGHTS and YDEGEE. Trimming at V came to 3 bases and at J to 9 bases, leaving 9 bases not matched to a gene. The CDR3 covers 15 residues.

Many counts were recorded for this clonotype. This rearrangement joins TRBV29-1 to TRBJ2-5, with a possible D match to TRBD2 (5 bases). This CDR3 spans 10 amino acids. Germline lookup yields CDR1 SQVTM and CDR2 ANQGSEA. The CDR3 protein is CTFGEETQYF. The CDR3 bases are TGCACCTTCGGGGAAGAGACCCAGTACTTC.

This clonotype occurred many times. The chain carries TRBV5-1 and TRBJ2-1, with 11 bases lining up with TRBD2. With V trimmed by 3 bases and J by 8 bases, 16 bases remained unmatched. Per germline, CDR1 SGHRS and CDR2 YFSETQ. The CDR3 has 18 residues. The CDR3 DNA reads TGCGCCAGCAGCTCAGGACTAGCGGGTTTAACCCAGTACGATGAGCAGTTCTTC. Protein: CASSSGLAGLTQYDEQFF.

This clonotype was observed a few times. V is TRBV4-3 and J is TRBJ2-3; 10 bases fit TRBD2. The ends lost 0 bases at V and 5 bases at J; junction bases unmatched: 8. Germline CDR1 LGHNA, CDR2 YSLEER. The CDR3 is 17 amino acids. Here the CDR3 DNA reads TGCGCCAGCAGCCAAGAAGGCGTAGCGGGGGGTGGAGATACGCAGTATTTT. Protein: CASSQEGVAGGGDTQYF.

The chain couples TRBV12-5 to TRBJ2-2; 7 bases line up with TRBD1. This CDR3 comprises 15 residues. Per germline, CDR1 LGHNT and CDR2 FRNRAP. Trimming cost V 6 bases and J 4 bases; bases outside gene matches: 8. In nucleotides, the CDR3 is TGTGCTAGTGGACGTGACAGGGCCGGCACCGGGGAGCTGTTTTTT. This codes for CASGRDRAGTGELFF.